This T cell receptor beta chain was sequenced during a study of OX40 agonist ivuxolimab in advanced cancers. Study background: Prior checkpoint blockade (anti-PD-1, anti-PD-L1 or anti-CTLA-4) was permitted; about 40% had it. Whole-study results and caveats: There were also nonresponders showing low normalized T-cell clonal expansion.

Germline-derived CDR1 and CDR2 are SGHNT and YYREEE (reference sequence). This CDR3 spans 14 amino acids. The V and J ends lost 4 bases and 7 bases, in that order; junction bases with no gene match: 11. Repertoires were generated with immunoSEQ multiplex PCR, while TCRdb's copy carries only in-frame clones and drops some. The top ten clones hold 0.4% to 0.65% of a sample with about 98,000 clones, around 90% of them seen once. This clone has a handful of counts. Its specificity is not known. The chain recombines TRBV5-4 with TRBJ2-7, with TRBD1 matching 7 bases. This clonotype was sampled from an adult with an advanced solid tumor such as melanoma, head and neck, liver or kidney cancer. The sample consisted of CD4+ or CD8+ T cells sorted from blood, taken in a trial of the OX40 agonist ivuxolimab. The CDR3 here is CASSLRQGWGEQYF. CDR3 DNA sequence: TGTGCCAGCAGCCTAAGACAGGGATGGGGTGAGCAGTACTTC. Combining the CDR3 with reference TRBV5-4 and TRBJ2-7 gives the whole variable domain ETGVTQSPTHLIKTRGQQVTLRCSSQSGHNTVSWYQQALGQGPQFIFQYYREEENGRGNFPPRFSGLQFPNYSSELNVNALELDDSALYLCASSLRQGWGEQYFGPGTRLTVT.